This is a list of T cell receptor beta chains from one sample in a study of cytomegalovirus exposure and HLA in healthy donors. The repertoire was sequenced with immunoSEQ multiplex PCR; TCRdb's copy has only in-frame clones and lacks some. The repertoire consists of 170,000 or so clones, with around 80% occurring once and the leading ten covering 1%. The sequencing input was PBMCs. These receptors all stem from a woman in her 50s in good health and CMV-seropositive. Both conserved end residues are part of each CDR3. The D gene is left open where the match is weak. Some rows mark clone size as missing; the rest say once, few, many or name a class of expanded clone.

d_call: -
v_call: TRBV4-3
clone_size: -
j_call: TRBJ1-1
cdr3_nt: TGCGCCAGCAGCCTGGGGGGGATCACTGAAGCTTTCTTT
cdr3_aa: CASSLGGITEAFF

d_call: TRBD1
v_call: TRBV2
clone_size: few
j_call: TRBJ1-4
cdr3_nt: TGTGCCAGCAGTGGACAGGGTGGAAAACTGTTTTTT
cdr3_aa: CASSGQGGKLFF

d_call: -
v_call: TRBV9
clone_size: -
j_call: TRBJ1-1
cdr3_nt: TGTGCCAGCAGCCCACAACAGGGAGGGGGCACTGAAGCTTTCTTT
cdr3_aa: CASSPQQGGGTEAFF

d_call: -
v_call: TRBV27
clone_size: -
j_call: TRBJ2-7
cdr3_nt: TGTGCCAGCAGTTTATGGGGCCAGAGCTCCTACGAGCAGTACTTC
cdr3_aa: CASSLWGQSSYEQYF

d_call: TRBD1
v_call: TRBV5-4
clone_size: -
j_call: TRBJ2-4
cdr3_nt: TGTGCCAGCAGCGAAGACAGGGCGGACATTCAGTACTTC
cdr3_aa: CASSEDRADIQYF

d_call: -
v_call: TRBV4-2
clone_size: -
j_call: TRBJ1-5
cdr3_nt: TGTGCCAGCAGCCAAGATTCTGGGCAGCACAATCAGCCCCAGCATTTT
cdr3_aa: CASSQDSGQHNQPQHF

d_call: -
v_call: TRBV7-9
clone_size: -
j_call: TRBJ2-7
cdr3_nt: TGTGCCAGCAGCTTAGGTCGGCAGGGCCCCTACGAGCAGTACTTC
cdr3_aa: CASSLGRQGPYEQYF

d_call: -
v_call: TRBV27
clone_size: -
j_call: TRBJ1-5
cdr3_nt: TGTGCCAGCAGTTTAGGGTGGGGGGGTAGCAATCAGCCCCAGCATTTT
cdr3_aa: CASSLGWGGSNQPQHF

d_call: -
v_call: TRBV2
clone_size: -
j_call: TRBJ2-2
cdr3_nt: TGTGCCAGCAGTGACGAGAGCACCGGGGAGCTGTTTTTT
cdr3_aa: CASSDESTGELFF

d_call: -
v_call: TRBV9
clone_size: -
j_call: TRBJ2-7
cdr3_nt: TGTGCCAGCAGCGTAGTGGGGCGGAGGGACGAGCAGTACTTC
cdr3_aa: CASSVVGRRDEQYF

d_call: TRBD2
v_call: TRBV19
clone_size: -
j_call: TRBJ2-2
cdr3_nt: TGTGCCAGTAGTACCGGGACTAGCGCTACCGGGGAGCTGTTTTTT
cdr3_aa: CASSTGTSATGELFF

d_call: -
v_call: TRBV28
clone_size: -
j_call: TRBJ2-3
cdr3_nt: TGTGCCAGCAGTCAGACTGATTACACAGATACGCAGTATTTT
cdr3_aa: CASSQTDYTDTQYF

d_call: -
v_call: TRBV11-2
clone_size: -
j_call: TRBJ2-3
cdr3_nt: TGTGCCAGCAGCTCCAGCCTACTAGGGCCCCCGCGCACAGATACGCAGTATTTT
cdr3_aa: CASSSSLLGPPRTDTQYF

d_call: -
v_call: TRBV28
clone_size: once
j_call: TRBJ1-1
cdr3_nt: TGTGCCAGCAGTTTACGACAGCCTATGAACACTGAAGCTTTCTTT
cdr3_aa: CASSLRQPMNTEAFF

d_call: TRBD1
v_call: TRBV7-7
clone_size: -
j_call: TRBJ2-1
cdr3_nt: TGTGCTAGCAGCTTTGGGGGGACAGGGGACACGGAGCAGTTCTTC
cdr3_aa: CASSFGGTGDTEQFF

d_call: TRBD2
v_call: TRBV4-2
clone_size: -
j_call: TRBJ2-7
cdr3_nt: TGTGCCAGCAGCCAAGTTCTGGCGGGAGAACAGTACGAGCAGTACTTC
cdr3_aa: CASSQVLAGEQYEQYF

d_call: TRBD2
v_call: TRBV27
clone_size: -
j_call: TRBJ2-1
cdr3_nt: TGTGCCAGCAGTTTAGGTCTAGCGGGAGCTTGGGACAATGAGCAGTTCTTC
cdr3_aa: CASSLGLAGAWDNEQFF

d_call: -
v_call: TRBV28
clone_size: -
j_call: TRBJ1-2
cdr3_nt: TGTGCCAGCAGTTTAAAGGCAGGGCGCAGGGATGGCTACACCTTC
cdr3_aa: CASSLKAGRRDGYTF

d_call: -
v_call: TRBV15
clone_size: -
j_call: TRBJ1-5
cdr3_nt: TGTGCCACCAGCATAAGGGGAAATCATTATCAGCCCCAGCATTTT
cdr3_aa: CATSIRGNHYQPQHF

d_call: -
v_call: TRBV16
clone_size: -
j_call: TRBJ2-1
cdr3_nt: TGTGCCAGCAGCCGAGACGGGGGTACCAGCCGGTCCTACAATGAGCAGTTCTTC
cdr3_aa: CASSRDGGTSRSYNEQFF

d_call: -
v_call: TRBV10-1
clone_size: -
j_call: TRBJ2-7
cdr3_nt: TGCGCCAGCAGTGAGGGGACACCCTCCTACGAGCAGTACTTC
cdr3_aa: CASSEGTPSYEQYF

d_call: -
v_call: TRBV4-3
clone_size: -
j_call: TRBJ1-1
cdr3_nt: TGCGCCAGCAGCCGGGATTTATACAGGGATATGAACACTGAAGCTTTCTTT
cdr3_aa: CASSRDLYRDMNTEAFF

d_call: -
v_call: TRBV29-1
clone_size: -
j_call: TRBJ2-7
cdr3_nt: TGCAGCGTTCCTAGAAACTCTTACGAGCAGTACTTC
cdr3_aa: CSVPRNSYEQYF

d_call: TRBD2
v_call: TRBV15
clone_size: -
j_call: TRBJ2-1
cdr3_nt: TGTGCCACCAGCCCAAGACTAGCCCCGTCGGGCTACAATGAGCAGTTCTTC
cdr3_aa: CATSPRLAPSGYNEQFF

d_call: TRBD2
v_call: TRBV27
clone_size: -
j_call: TRBJ2-1
cdr3_nt: TGTGCCAGCAGTTCATTACTAGCGGGATCGGGTGAGCAGTTCTTC
cdr3_aa: CASSSLLAGSGEQFF

d_call: -
v_call: TRBV7-2
clone_size: -
j_call: TRBJ1-1
cdr3_nt: TGTGCCAGCAGCCTGGGGCGGGGGGCGCGGAACACTGAAGCTTTCTTT
cdr3_aa: CASSLGRGARNTEAFF

d_call: TRBD2
v_call: TRBV5-5
clone_size: few
j_call: TRBJ2-3
cdr3_nt: TGTGCCAGCAACCTTCGACTAGCTAGCACAGATACGCAGTATTTT
cdr3_aa: CASNLRLASTDTQYF

d_call: -
v_call: TRBV29-1
clone_size: -
j_call: TRBJ2-7
cdr3_nt: TGCAGCGTTAGGTGGGGGCAAGGGCAGTACTTC
cdr3_aa: CSVRWGQGQYF

d_call: TRBD1
v_call: TRBV4-2
clone_size: -
j_call: TRBJ1-6
cdr3_nt: TGTGCCAGCAGCCAGGAGACAGAAAGACAGGGATTCGCTTCACCCCTCCACTTT
cdr3_aa: CASSQETERQGFASPLHF

d_call: TRBD2
v_call: TRBV7-2
clone_size: few
j_call: TRBJ2-1
cdr3_nt: TGTGCCAGCAGCCGATCTAGCGGGGATACCTACAATGAGCAGTTCTTC
cdr3_aa: CASSRSSGDTYNEQFF

d_call: -
v_call: TRBV9
clone_size: -
j_call: TRBJ2-7
cdr3_nt: TGTGCCAGCAGCGTGGGGGGGCAGCCGTACGAGCAGTACTTC
cdr3_aa: CASSVGGQPYEQYF

d_call: -
v_call: TRBV5-6
clone_size: -
j_call: TRBJ1-2
cdr3_nt: TGTGCCAGCAGCCCGGGTAGACTTAACTATGGCTACACCTTC
cdr3_aa: CASSPGRLNYGYTF

d_call: -
v_call: TRBV29-1
clone_size: -
j_call: TRBJ1-1
cdr3_nt: TGCAGCGTTGAAAATCTGTGGGCAAAAGAAGCTTTCTTT
cdr3_aa: CSVENLWAKEAFF

d_call: TRBD1
v_call: TRBV7-2
clone_size: -
j_call: TRBJ2-5
cdr3_nt: TGTGCCAGCAGCCCCGGGACAGGGCGGGGGCAAGAGACCCAGTACTTC
cdr3_aa: CASSPGTGRGQETQYF

d_call: -
v_call: TRBV4-3
clone_size: -
j_call: TRBJ1-5
cdr3_nt: TGCGCCAGCAGCCAAGATACAGGGAGAGATCAGCCCCAGCATTTT
cdr3_aa: CASSQDTGRDQPQHF

d_call: TRBD1
v_call: TRBV28
clone_size: -
j_call: TRBJ1-2
cdr3_nt: TGTGCCAGCAGTTCCGACCGGGACAGGGCTGGCTACACCTTC
cdr3_aa: CASSSDRDRAGYTF

d_call: -
v_call: TRBV4-2
clone_size: -
j_call: TRBJ2-6
cdr3_nt: TGTGCCAGCAGCCAAGAAATTCTCGGGGCCAACGTCCTGACTTTC
cdr3_aa: CASSQEILGANVLTF

d_call: TRBD1
v_call: TRBV6-1
clone_size: -
j_call: TRBJ2-2
cdr3_nt: TGTGCCAGCAGTGAATGGAGGACAGGGAGTGCCGGGGAGCTGTTTTTT
cdr3_aa: CASSEWRTGSAGELFF

d_call: -
v_call: TRBV28
clone_size: -
j_call: TRBJ2-7
cdr3_nt: TGTGCCAGCAGTCCCCGGGGACTCTTCTCCTACGAGCAGTACTTC
cdr3_aa: CASSPRGLFSYEQYF

d_call: TRBD1
v_call: TRBV29-1
clone_size: -
j_call: TRBJ1-1
cdr3_nt: TGCAGCGTTGACCCGGGACAGGGGATTCAAGCTTTCTTT
cdr3_aa: CSVDPGQGIQAFF

d_call: -
v_call: TRBV12-5
clone_size: -
j_call: TRBJ2-5
cdr3_nt: TGTGCTAGTGGTTTTGATAGTAAGACCCAGTACTTC
cdr3_aa: CASGFDSKTQYF

d_call: -
v_call: TRBV7-9
clone_size: -
j_call: TRBJ1-1
cdr3_nt: TGTGCCAGCAGCTTGGACAGAGGAATGAACACTGAAGCTTTCTTT
cdr3_aa: CASSLDRGMNTEAFF

d_call: TRBD1
v_call: TRBV5-1
clone_size: -
j_call: TRBJ2-5
cdr3_nt: TGCGCCAGCAGCTTGGCCGGGACAGGGCTGGAAGAGCAGTACTTC
cdr3_aa: CASSLAGTGLEEQYF

d_call: -
v_call: TRBV28
clone_size: -
j_call: TRBJ1-1
cdr3_nt: TGTGCCAGCAGTATACAGCACGCTGAAGCTTTCTTT
cdr3_aa: CASSIQHAEAFF

d_call: TRBD1
v_call: TRBV4-3
clone_size: -
j_call: TRBJ2-7
cdr3_nt: TGCGCCAGCAGCTTTTCAGGGGGCGAGCAGTACTTC
cdr3_aa: CASSFSGGEQYF

d_call: -
v_call: TRBV30
clone_size: -
j_call: TRBJ2-7
cdr3_nt: TGTGCCGGGCTGACAGGAACCTACGAGCAGTACTTC
cdr3_aa: CAGLTGTYEQYF

d_call: -
v_call: TRBV7-9
clone_size: -
j_call: TRBJ2-7
cdr3_nt: TGTGCCAGCGCCTTCTCCACCCTCGGCCCTAGGTACTTC
cdr3_aa: CASAFSTLGPRYF

d_call: -
v_call: TRBV11-2
clone_size: -
j_call: TRBJ1-6
cdr3_nt: TGTGCCAGCAGCTTTCGGGGTTCCTATAATTCACCCCTCCACTTT
cdr3_aa: CASSFRGSYNSPLHF

d_call: TRBD1
v_call: TRBV7-9
clone_size: -
j_call: TRBJ1-4
cdr3_nt: TGTTCCAGCAGCCGTTCCGGGACAGGAGGTGAAAAACTGTTTTTT
cdr3_aa: CSSSRSGTGGEKLFF

d_call: -
v_call: TRBV7-8
clone_size: -
j_call: TRBJ1-4
cdr3_nt: TGTGCCAGCAGCTTAGTCGAGAGTTTGGCTAATGAAAAACTGTTTTTT
cdr3_aa: CASSLVESLANEKLFF

d_call: -
v_call: TRBV29-1
clone_size: -
j_call: TRBJ1-1
cdr3_nt: TGCAGCGTTGTGGGAGCGTATGAAGCTTTCTTT
cdr3_aa: CSVVGAYEAFF

d_call: -
v_call: TRBV7-2
clone_size: -
j_call: TRBJ2-7
cdr3_nt: TGTGCCAGCAGCTTAACCGGCTTGCGGATCGACGAGCAGTACTTC
cdr3_aa: CASSLTGLRIDEQYF

d_call: -
v_call: TRBV4-2
clone_size: -
j_call: TRBJ2-3
cdr3_nt: TGTGCCAGCAGCCCAACAAAGGGGATAGCTAGCACAGATACGCAGTATTTT
cdr3_aa: CASSPTKGIASTDTQYF

d_call: TRBD2
v_call: TRBV5-4
clone_size: few
j_call: TRBJ2-3
cdr3_nt: TGTGCCAGCAGCTGGGGAGCGGGGGGGAGCACAGATACGCAGTATTTT
cdr3_aa: CASSWGAGGSTDTQYF

d_call: -
v_call: TRBV10-3
clone_size: -
j_call: TRBJ2-7
cdr3_nt: TGTGCCATCAGTGAGTCAGGAAGCGGGTTGAGCTCCTACGAGCAGTACTTC
cdr3_aa: CAISESGSGLSSYEQYF

d_call: TRBD2
v_call: TRBV9
clone_size: -
j_call: TRBJ2-2
cdr3_nt: TGTGCCAGCAGCCCCCGGACTAGCGGGAGAGGATCCACCGGGGAGCTGTTTTTT
cdr3_aa: CASSPRTSGRGSTGELFF

d_call: -
v_call: TRBV2
clone_size: -
j_call: TRBJ1-1
cdr3_nt: TGTGCCAGCCAACAGTGGTCGAACACTGAAGCTTTCTTT
cdr3_aa: CASQQWSNTEAFF

d_call: TRBD2
v_call: TRBV27
clone_size: -
j_call: TRBJ2-7
cdr3_nt: TGTGCCAGCAGTCCTCACCCCGAACTAGCGGACGAGCAGTACTTC
cdr3_aa: CASSPHPELADEQYF